The 3 T cell receptor beta chains in this list originate from one sample, sequenced in a study of patients and donors after allogeneic stem cell transplantation. A single record per CDR3 protein comes from TCRdb applying MiXCR to the RT-PCR reads. The data contain approximately 170,000 distinct CDR3 sequences, 25% to 35% of them singletons. Input material: blood, either unsorted or a sorted T cell fraction (not recorded which). These receptors were collected from a human donor who was either an allogeneic HSCT recipient or a stem cell or donor lymphocyte infusion donor (not recorded which). It is not recorded whose cells these are; they may come from a transplant donor.

V and J are TRBV20-1 and TRBJ2-1; D is unresolved. Looked up from germline, CDR1 is DFQATT and CDR2 is SNEGSKA (reference sequence). This CDR3 contains 13 residues. V was clipped by 0 bases and J by 7 bases, with 10 bases between them. The CDR3 reads CSARDRLRNEQFF. The DNA for the CDR3 is TGCAGTGCTAGAGATCGGCTAAGGAATGAGCAGTTCTTC.

This clonotype was recorded many times. This chain joins TRBV20-1 and TRBJ1-1; 8 bases align to TRBD1. Unmatched junction bases numbered 6, after V lost 4 bases and J lost 2 bases. The germline gives CDR1 DFQATT, CDR2 SNEGSKA (reference sequence). This CDR3 comprises 14 residues. The CDR3 DNA is TGCAGTGCTACGGACAGGGTGAGAAACACTGAAGCTTTCTTT. Its protein is CSATDRVRNTEAFF.

This chain joins TRBV20-1 and TRBJ2-3; no firm D call. CDR3 length: 11 residues. The germline V gene has CDR1 DFQATT and CDR2 SNEGSKA (reference sequence). Trimming shortened V by 5 bases and J by 6 bases, and 9 bases separated the two germline ends. The CDR3 here is CSAGFMDTQYF. The DNA of the CDR3 is TGCAGTGCTGGATTCATGGATACGCAGTATTTT.